These 18 T cell receptor beta chains came from one sample sequenced in a study of blood T cell repertoires in COVID-19. Sequencing was performed with immunoSEQ multiplex PCR; in TCRdb, only in-frame clones are kept and a portion is missing. Here the sample spans approximately 220,000 clones, about 90% being singletons. Input material: peripheral blood. The receptors originated from a woman aged 45 to 65 with acute or convalescent COVID-19.

Worth noting for this clone: The sample has other DNA sequences that encode this CDR3 too. CDR3 in DNA: TGTGCCAGCAGCTCGGGGGATAGGGCGGCCACTGAAGCTTTCTTT. This sequence encodes CASSSGDRAATEAFF. The genes are TRBV5-4 and TRBJ1-1; possible D gene TRBD1, 5 bases. Trimming shortened V by 3 bases and J by 4 bases, and 16 bases separated the two germline ends. The CDR3 runs 15 residues. The V gene's germline CDR1 is SGHNT and CDR2 YYREEE (reference sequence). Drawing the rest from reference TRBV5-4 and TRBJ1-1, the complete variable domain is ETGVTQSPTHLIKTRGQQVTLRCSSQSGHNTVSWYQQALGQGPQFIFQYYREEENGRGNFPPRFSGLQFPNYSSELNVNALELDDSALYLCASSSGDRAATEAFFGQGTRLTVV.

The chain combines TRBV12-3 or TRBV12-4 with TRBJ2-1; 7 bases are a match to TRBD2. Trimming removed 2 bases from V and 12 bases from J; junction bases left unmatched: 7. This CDR3 spans 13 amino acids. CDR3 sequence: CASSLPPPSGQFF. The CDR3 bases are TGTGCCAGCAGTTTACCCCCCCCTAGCGGGCAGTTCTTC.

The chain recombines TRBV9 with TRBJ1-2; a possible D gene is TRBD1 (6 bases). The CDR3 is made up of 12 amino acids. The V end lost 4 bases, the J end lost 8 bases, and 12 bases lay between the germline ends. The germline CDR1 and CDR2 sequences are SGDLS and YYNGEE. The CDR3 reads CASSKQGFGYTF. The CDR3 bases are TGTGCCAGCAGCAAACAGGGTTTCGGCTACACCTTC.

This clone was recorded only once. The chain combines TRBV6-5 with TRBJ2-1; no firm D call. The germline CDR1 and CDR2 sequences are MNHEY and SVGAGI. Trimming shortened V by 6 bases and J by 2 bases, and 8 bases separated the two germline ends. The CDR3 is 13 residues long. This CDR3 is CASRQRAYNEQFF. DNA of the CDR3: TGTGCCAGCAGGCAGCGCGCCTACAATGAGCAGTTCTTC.

The chain has TRBV4-2 and TRBJ2-7, with a weak D call TRBD2 (5 bases). With 2 bases removed from V and 3 bases from J, the gap between germline ends came to 8 bases. Germline CDR1 and CDR2: LGHNA and YNFKEQ. This CDR3 is 13 amino acids long. For the CDR3, the DNA is TGTGCCAGCAGCCAACCGGGGAGCTACGAGCAGTACTTC. Translating gives CASSQPGSYEQYF.

This clone has a single count. The chain carries TRBV29-1 and TRBJ2-7, with a possible D match to TRBD2 (6 bases). The germline V and J ends were trimmed by 6 bases and 3 bases, with 18 bases remaining between them. Germline lookup yields CDR1 SQVTM and CDR2 ANQGSEA. The CDR3 has 14 amino acids. CDR3 in DNA: TGCAGCGTGGCGAGGCAGGTGGGGGGCTACGAGCAGTACTTC. Protein product: CSVARQVGGYEQYF.

Written as DNA, the CDR3 is TGCGCCAGCAGCCAAGACGTCGGACAGGACTCTAATTCACCCCTCCACTTT. Translation: CASSQDVGQDSNSPLHF. The gene calls are TRBV4-3 and TRBJ1-6; TRBD1 matches at 7 bases. J gave up 6 bases and V 0 bases, and 8 bases lay outside the gene matches. The CDR3 runs to 17 residues. Per germline, CDR1 LGHNA and CDR2 YSLEER.

The V call is TRBV7-3, the J call TRBJ2-2, with 16 bases that match TRBD2. Germline V gene sequence: CDR1 SGHTA, CDR2 FQGTGA. V dropped 5 bases and J dropped 5; count of bases not matched to a gene: 5. The CDR3 loop spans 17 amino acids. CDR3 DNA sequence: TGTGCCAGCAGCCCACCGGGACTAGCGGGGGGGACCGGGGAGCTGTTTTTT. It is translated as CASSPPGLAGGTGELFF. The whole variable domain, remainder taken from reference TRBV7-3 and TRBJ2-2, is GAGVSQTPSNKVTEKGKYVELRCDPISGHTALYWYRQSLGQGPEFLIYFQGTGAADDSGLPNDRFFAVRPEGSVSTLKIQRTERGDSAVYLCASSPPGLAGGTGELFFGEGSRLTVL.

J is TRBJ2-3 and V is TRBV27, with D uncertain. Germline assignment: CDR1 MNHEY and CDR2 SMNVEV (reference sequence). The CDR3 totals 12 residues. Trimming removed 7 bases from V and 0 bases from J, with 5 bases in between. DNA of the CDR3: TGTGCCAGCACCACTAGCACAGATACGCAGTATTTT. This encodes CASTTSTDTQYF.

The V and J genes are TRBV18 and TRBJ2-3, with TRBD2 matching 9 bases. CDR1 is KGHSH, CDR2 LQKENI, per germline. The CDR3 runs to 15 residues. V was pared by 4 bases and J by 6 bases, with 8 bases of the junction left unmatched. The CDR3 nucleotides read TGTGCCAGCTCACTCCTAGCGGGGCCCGGTGATACGCAGTATTTT. Its translation: CASSLLAGPGDTQYF.

The rearrangement joins TRBV3-1 (or the pseudogene TRBV3-2) to TRBJ2-1; D not resolved. The CDR3 loop spans 13 amino acids. V was clipped by 8 bases and J by 0 bases, with 8 bases between them. CDR1 LGHDT and CDR2 YNNKEL come from the germline V gene (reference sequence). The CDR3 protein is CASDSGSYNEQFF. Here the CDR3 DNA reads TGTGCCAGCGATTCAGGCTCCTACAATGAGCAGTTCTTC.

The genes are TRBV5-4 and TRBJ1-4, with 8 bases matching TRBD1. The germline gives CDR1 SGHNT, CDR2 YYREEE (reference sequence). Losses at the gene ends were 0 bases for V and 5 bases for J; bases not matched to a gene: 0. CDR3 length equals 14 residues. The DNA of the CDR3 is TGTGCCAGCAGCTTGGGGACAGGGAATGAAAAACTGTTTTTT. It specifies CASSLGTGNEKLFF.

The chain carries TRBV6-1 and TRBJ1-2; tentative D call: TRBD1 (6 bases). The V end lost 1 base, the J end lost 2 bases, and 11 bases lay between the germline ends. CDR1 is MNHNS, CDR2 SASEGT, per germline. This CDR3 is 15 amino acids long. The CDR3 reads CASSEGYRVNYGYTF. The DNA for the CDR3 is TGTGCCAGCAGTGAAGGCTACAGGGTAAACTATGGCTACACCTTC.

V and J are TRBV5-1 and TRBJ2-6; maybe TRBD1 (6 bases). The V and J ends lost 7 bases and 2 bases respectively, with 19 bases between them. Germline CDR1 and CDR2: SGHRS and YFSETQ. This CDR3 spans 17 amino acids. The CDR3 sequence: CASGLTGIGAGANVLTF. The DNA of the CDR3 is TGCGCCAGCGGCCTTACAGGGATTGGAGCTGGGGCCAACGTCCTGACTTTC.

The CDR3, as DNA: TGTGCCAGCAGCCTACGGACAGCGAAGAGCAATCAGCCCCAGCATTTT. Its translation is CASSLRTAKSNQPQHF. The chain joins TRBV3-1 (or the pseudogene TRBV3-2) to TRBJ1-5, with a possible D match to TRBD1 (6 bases). This CDR3 comprises 16 residues. Germline V gene lookup returns CDR1 LGHDT and CDR2 YNNKEL (reference sequence). Deletions cut 4 bases from V and 1 base from J, with 14 bases between.

The CDR3 is CASSMQRGDTGELFF. Here the CDR3 DNA reads TGTGCCAGTAGTATGCAGCGGGGAGACACCGGGGAGCTGTTTTTT. The chain has TRBV19 and TRBJ2-2; 7 positions match TRBD2. CDR1 and CDR2 (germline): LNHDA, SQIVND (reference sequence). After removal of 3 bases from V and 3 bases from J, the junction contained 4 bases not matched to a gene. The CDR3 runs to 15 residues.

This clone came up many times. This rearrangement joins TRBV19 to TRBJ2-4; 7 bases are a match to TRBD2. In germline, CDR1 is LNHDA, CDR2 SQIVND (reference sequence). V gave up 5 bases and J gave up 0 bases; unmatched junction bases: 7. CDR3 size: 16 residues. CDR3 sequence reads: CASSGVGGLAKNIQYF. The DNA for the CDR3 is TGTGCCAGTAGTGGAGTCGGGGGGTTAGCCAAAAACATTCAGTACTTC.

V usage is TRBV7-7 and J usage is TRBJ2-5; 11 bases are shared with TRBD1. With 5 bases clipped from V and 1 base from J, the junction kept 3 bases outside the gene matches. The CDR3 spans 15 residues. The V gene's germline CDR1 is SSHAT and CDR2 FNYEAQ (reference sequence). CDR3 in DNA: TGTGCCAGCAGCGAAGGGACAGGGGGCCAAGAGACCCAGTACTTC. Its translation is CASSEGTGGQETQYF.